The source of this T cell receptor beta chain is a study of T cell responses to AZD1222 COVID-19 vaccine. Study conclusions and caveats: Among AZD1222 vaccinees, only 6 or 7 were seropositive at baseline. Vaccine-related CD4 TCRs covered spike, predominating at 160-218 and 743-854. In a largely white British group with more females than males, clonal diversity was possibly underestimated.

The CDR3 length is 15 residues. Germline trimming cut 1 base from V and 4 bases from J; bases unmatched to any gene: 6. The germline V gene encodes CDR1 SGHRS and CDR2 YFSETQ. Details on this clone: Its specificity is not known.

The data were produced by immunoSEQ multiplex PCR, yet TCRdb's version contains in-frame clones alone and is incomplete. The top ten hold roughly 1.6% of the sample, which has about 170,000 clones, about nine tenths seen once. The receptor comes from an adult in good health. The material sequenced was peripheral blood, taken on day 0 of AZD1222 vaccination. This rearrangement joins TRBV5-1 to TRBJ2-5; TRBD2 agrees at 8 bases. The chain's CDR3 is CASSLTGSGGETQYF. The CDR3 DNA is TGCGCCAGCAGCTTGACCGGGAGCGGGGGAGAGACCCAGTACTTC. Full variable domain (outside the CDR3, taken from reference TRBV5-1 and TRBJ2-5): KAGVTQTPRYLIKTRGQQVTLSCSPISGHRSVSWYQQTPGQGLQFLFEYFSETQRNKGNFPGRFSGRQFSNSRSEMNVSTLELGDSALYLCASSLTGSGGETQYFGPGTRLLVL.